Each of the 14 T cell receptor beta chains below was sequenced from the same sample in a study of T cells after yellow fever vaccination. TCRdb called the 5' RACE reads again in MiXCR, with one record for every CDR3 protein. The sample shows roughly 45,000 distinct CDR3 sequences, roughly 6.4% of them seen only once. Sample: CD8+ T cells not binding an NS4B(214-222) dextramer, sorted from PBMCs, taken 45 days after the yellow fever booster vaccination. The receptors here all came from a man younger than 40 who received the YFV17D yellow fever vaccine.

This clonotype has a count of ten or more. V and J are TRBV7-9 and TRBJ1-1; weak D call: TRBD1 (6 bases). The germline V and J ends were trimmed by 1 base and 9 bases, with 9 bases remaining between them. Per the germline V gene, CDR1 is SEHNR and CDR2 is FQNEAQ (reference sequence). The CDR3 totals 12 residues. This CDR3 is CASSLGTVQAFF. CDR3 nucleotides: TGTGCCAGCAGCTTAGGGACAGTCCAAGCTTTCTTT.

Regarding this clonotype: A much larger clone lies one base from this, so it may be a read error. J is TRBJ2-7 and V is TRBV14, with D tentatively TRBD2 (6 bases). The CDR3 contains 16 residues. Looked up from germline, CDR1 is SGHDN and CDR2 is FVKESK. Trimming left V 2 bases short and J 0 bases short, with 14 bases between. For the CDR3, the DNA is TGTGCCAGCAGCCAACTCAGCGGAGGGAGCTCCTACGAGCAGTACTTC. Translation gives CASSQLSGGSSYEQYF.

V is TRBV15 and J is TRBJ2-3; possibly TRBD1 for D (6 bases). CDR3 length: 14 residues. Germline values: CDR1 LNHNV, CDR2 YYDKDF (reference sequence). V lost 1 base, J lost 4 bases, and 9 bases lay in between. The CDR3 nucleotides are TGTGCCACCAGCAGAGCCTCAGGGGCAGATACGCAGTATTTT. Amino acid sequence: CATSRASGADTQYF.

Comments on this clonotype: This could be a read error, since a much larger clone is one nucleotide away. The gene calls are TRBV5-1 and TRBJ2-7; 11 positions agree with TRBD2. The germline gives CDR1 SGHRS, CDR2 YFSETQ. The CDR3 is 15 amino acids. The CDR3 nucleotides read TGCGCCAGCAGCCCCGGGACTAGCGGAGTTTACGAGGAGTACTTC. Encoded protein: CASSPGTSGVYEEYF.

The table lists this clonotype with many counts. CDR3 sequence (DNA): TGTGCCACGGGACTAGCGGGCATCACAGATACGCAGTATTTT. Its translation is CATGLAGITDTQYF. This chain uses TRBV10-3 with TRBJ2-3; 12 nucleotides align to TRBD2. Per germline, CDR1 ENHRY and CDR2 SYGVKD. V lost 10 bases, J lost 2 bases, and 4 bases stayed unmatched. The CDR3 is 14 amino acids.

This clonotype is medium-sized (0.01 to 0.1%) within its sample. The J gene is TRBJ2-7, the V gene TRBV2; D possibly matches TRBD1 or TRBD2 (6 bases each). This CDR3 comprises 15 residues. Germline V gene data show CDR1 as SNHLY and CDR2 as FYNNEI. The V gene lost 6 bases and the J gene lost 2 bases, with 17 bases spanning the gap. CDR3 loop: CASRSREPGAYEQYF. The CDR3 nucleotides are TGTGCCAGCAGATCCCGGGAGCCAGGGGCCTACGAGCAGTACTTC.

This clonotype was found many times. The V call is TRBV12-3 or TRBV12-4, the J call TRBJ2-1, with D hard to call. This CDR3 is 13 amino acids long. The V and J ends lost 4 bases and 7 bases respectively, with 11 bases between them. The CDR3 DNA is TGTGCCAGCAGTTCCGCCTTGGAGAATGAGCAGTTCTTC. It codes for CASSSALENEQFF.

In its sample, this clonotype was seen many times. V is TRBV20-1 and J is TRBJ2-3, with 7 bases identical to TRBD2. The CDR3 is 13 amino acids. Germline assignment: CDR1 DFQATT and CDR2 SNEGSKA (reference sequence). Losses at the gene ends were 6 bases for V and 5 bases for J; bases not matched to a gene: 8. The CDR3 sequence: CSANGRALDTQYF. In DNA, the CDR3 is TGCAGTGCCAATGGGAGGGCTCTAGATACGCAGTATTTT.

This clonotype was seen many times. The gene calls are TRBV12-3 or TRBV12-4 and TRBJ1-2; 9 bases are a match to TRBD1. The CDR3 has 16 residues. Trimming took 3 bases from V and 1 from J; bases not matched to a gene: 6. The CDR3 DNA sequence: TGTGCCAGCAGTTTTGAAGGGGACAGGGTTAACTATGGCTACACCTTC. This sequence encodes CASSFEGDRVNYGYTF.

Turning to this clonotype: Just one base apart from a much larger clone, this may be a read error. The DNA for the CDR3 is TGCGCCAGCAGCCGGGGACCCGACGATGAGCAGTTCTTC. Its protein is CASSRGPDDEQFF. The J gene is TRBJ2-1, the V gene TRBV5-1, with D possibly being TRBD1 or TRBD2 (5 bases each). Germline values: CDR1 SGHRS, CDR2 YFSETQ. V was cut by 4 bases and J by 8 bases, with 13 bases left in between. This CDR3 spans 13 amino acids.

This clonotype was seen at least ten times. This rearrangement joins TRBV5-1 to TRBJ2-1, with 12 bases that match TRBD2. Germline CDR1 SGHRS, CDR2 YFSETQ. This CDR3 is 16 amino acids long. The junction had 2 bases not matched to a gene; V was cut back by 4 bases and J by 0 bases. Here the CDR3 DNA reads TGCGCCAGCAGCGAGACTAGCGGGAGCTCCTACAATGAGCAGTTCTTC. Translation: CASSETSGSSYNEQFF.

V usage is TRBV2 and J usage is TRBJ2-1, with 12 bases fitting TRBD2. The CDR3 extends over 17 amino acids. Germline V CDR1 and CDR2: SNHLY, FYNNEI. CDR3 nucleotide sequence: TGTACCCTCTGCCTCGGGACTAGCGGGCGCTGGAACAATGAGCAGTTCTTC. Protein: CTLCLGTSGRWNNEQFF. The full variable domain, completed using reference TRBV2 and TRBJ2-1, is EPEVTQTPSHQVTQMGQEVILRCVPISNHLYFYWYRQILGQKVEFLVSFYNNEISEKSEIFDDQFSVERPDGSNFTLKIRSTKLEDSAMYFCTLCLGTSGRWNNEQFFGPGTRLTVL.

This clonotype has a count of ten or more. V is TRBV5-1 and J is TRBJ2-1; 9 bases are a match to TRBD2. The CDR3 runs to 17 residues. Germline CDR1 SGHRS, CDR2 YFSETQ. The V gene end was trimmed by 4 bases and the J gene end by 9 bases; junction bases not matched to a gene: 17. CDR3 coding DNA: TGCGCCAGCAGCCCCAAGGTGACTAGCGGAGGTCCCACTGAGCAGTTCTTC. It yields the protein CASSPKVTSGGPTEQFF.

In its sample, this clonotype was seen many times. V gene TRBV7-2 combines with J gene TRBJ2-3; D gene unclear. The germline gives CDR1 SGHTA, CDR2 FQGNSA. The CDR3 spans 12 residues. The V end was cut by 5 bases, the J end by 6 bases, with 9 bases between. The CDR3 region has the DNA TGTGCCAGCAGCCCCGCCAGGGATACGCAGTATTTT. This sequence encodes CASSPARDTQYF. Based on the CDR3 plus reference TRBV7-2 and TRBJ2-3, the full variable domain is GAGVSQSPSNKVTEKGKDVELRCDPISGHTALYWYRQSLGQGLEFLIYFQGNSAPDKSGLPSDRFSAERTGGSVSTLTIQRTQQEDSAVYLCASSPARDTQYFGPGTRLTVL.